This TCR beta chain is drawn from a study of vaccination and CD4 T cells after COVID-19. In the study overall: Overlapping SARS-CoV-2, HCoV-NL63, HCoV-OC43 and HCoV-229E spike peptides were used to stimulate cells.

Germline-derived CDR1 and CDR2 are MNHNS and SASEGT. The CDR3 runs 17 residues. V dropped 7 bases and J dropped 1; count of bases not matched to a gene: 14. Sequencing of DNA taken from cultured CD4+ T cells relied on the Oncomine TCR Beta short-read assay. One entry per CDR3 protein, called by TCRdb with MiXCR from the PCR reads. The repertoire consists of approximately 9,600 distinct CDR3 sequences, with about 33% occurring once and the leading ten covering 7.5% to 10%. Study observations and caveats: Spike mono-reactivity was shown by 304 of 307 vaccine-specific clones in convalescent patients.

This clonotype was counted only a few times. What it binds is not known. Noted treatment: roughly 11-day PBMC culture with coronavirus spike peptide pools or control peptides (ViraFEST assay). The specimen was CD4+ T cells from blood, cultured in vitro, collected after SARS-CoV-2 vaccination. The V call is TRBV6-1, the J call TRBJ2-5; 8 bases fit TRBD1. The sequence derives from a human donor who had recovered from COVID-19. Here the CDR3 DNA reads TGTGCCAGCACCTACCCGCGACCCAGGGGGCTCCAAGAGACCCAGTACTTC. Encoded protein: CASTYPRPRGLQETQYF.